This T cell receptor beta chain was obtained from a study of human T cells and chemical hapten exposure (TCRdb year 2021). Regarding the research as a whole: For sensitization, 2% DPC in acetone was applied to a 2 cm by 2 cm area of upper inner arm skin. Blood for TCR sequencing was provided by twenty-nine alopecia patients at one to four time points (pre-sensitization, 2, 6 and 24 weeks). Libraries were pooled for sequencing, and per-sample TCR yields varied mainly because of small differences in library volumes within the pool. Patch testing was done on the upper back using Finn chambers containing 0.01% DPC, and results were scored after 6 days according to International Contact Dermatitis Research Group standards. Patients additionally received weekly therapeutic DPC doses to the scalp throughout the approximately 25-week study period. The mostly female patient cohort included alopecia areata with under or over 50% scalp involvement, alopecia totalis and alopecia universalis. Blood samples were taken from patients before sensitization (week 0) and then at 2, 6 and about 24 weeks after DPC sensitization. Peripheral blood TCR repertoire changes were tracked in vivo in alopecia patients during primary and secondary sensitization to the hapten diphenylcyclopropenone (DPC). The paper's findings and limits, for the study overall: Expanded TCRs formed significantly more large CDR3 similarity clusters than pre-sensitization or healthy control sets, consistent with antigen-driven responses. DPC sensitization did not change the number of TCRs with a frequency above 1 in 1000, and there was no evidence of changes in global repertoire structure. Patch test score correlated positively with the number of PT1 expanded TCRs, reaching significance at thresholds 8, 16 and 32 but not at 4. Repeated subsampling changed both the strength of the expansion versus patch-test correlation and the threshold at which that correlation became significant. Because every patient had alopecia, a presumed autoimmune disease, the patients' immune response might differ from that of healthy individuals.

A note on this clonotype: The antigen it binds to is not known. Base qualities are missing; no much larger clone stands one base away.

This sample's time point label indicates: patch test 1, 2 weeks after DPC sensitization. Reading the label with the study, this specimen's treatment or condition is: therapeutic diphenylcyclopropenone sensitization with weekly scalp DPC. At each patch-test visit, blood was drawn before the patch test was applied. Patients were considered eligible if aged 18 to 70, diagnosed with alopecia and deemed suitable for DPC therapy, and patients were excluded if pregnant. Unfractionated whole blood was collected in Tempus Blood RNA tubes, and total RNA was extracted from that blood. The CDR3 contains 16 residues, cysteine and phenylalanine counted. CDR3 DNA is the only sequence kept; it has 48 bases, read in frame from the first base. Via the germline V gene, CDR1 is LGHNA and CDR2 YNFKEQ. Germline trimming: 4 bases from V, 8 bases from J; junction bases outside gene matches: 8. Libraries were constructed by RACE. The sample was run on a NextSeq 500. During library preparation, unique molecular identifiers were attached to individual cDNA molecules so that TCRs could be counted in a quantitative, reproducible way. Both TCR alpha and TCR beta chains were sequenced from each blood RNA sample. The paper's data handling went like this. A median of around 100,000 TCRs per sample was observed, with a range of roughly 23,224 to 700,000. The Decombinator software suite was used to annotate the V, J and CDR3 of the TCR reads. Every sample was subsampled to the same number of TCRs (28,000) for the PS versus PT1 abundance plots. TCRs were defined as expanded if absent before sensitization and observed at least eight times at the 2-week time point. Clones were called with MiXCR by TCRdb after fastp trimmed the public reads at Q25, and only in-frame beta chains were retained. Each entry is one CDR3 protein sequence, shown with its most common DNA and genes. The V and J calls and clone size are TCRdb's, not the authors'. In this sample the table shows about 120,000 distinct CDR3 sequences, roughly 13% of which occur a single time. The top ten clonotypes cover 0.92% of the sample.

The chain links TRBV4-2 with TRBJ2-1, with TRBD2 identical over 13 junction bases. Sequenced here: whole blood, sampled in connection with sensitization to the hapten diphenylcyclopropenone (DPC). The source of this sequence is a young man with alopecia areata. Some clones in this sample may be carry-over from other donors' samples. Here is the DNA: TGTGCCAGCAGCCGCACTAGCGGGGGGGCCGGGGATGAGCAGTTCTTC. Its protein reads: CASSRTSGGAGDEQFF.